The clone carrying this T cell receptor beta chain was observed at least ten times. Its antigen is still unknown. At one end the junction does not follow the germline gene, possibly because of a read error. The authors built TCR beta libraries using iRepertoire HTBI primers and Arm-PCR of CDR3 regions. Each CDR3 protein is one row after TCRdb ran MiXCR on the multiplex PCR reads. This table has 560,000 or so distinct CDR3 sequences, more than 15% appearing once. This entry is derived from a study of regulatory T cells in long-lasting Graves disease. General observations from the study: Persistent disease preferred TRBV28, TRBJ1-2 and TRBJ2-5.

This CDR3 comprises 12 residues. CDR1 is SEHNR and CDR2 is FQNEAQ in the germline V gene (reference sequence). Time point in this sample: newly diagnosed GD, antithyroid drugs for less than 3 months. Following extraction of RNA from PBMCs, that RNA was used to make the TCR library. The same data also went into a second study, on T cells in Graves' hyperthyroidism and ophthalmopathy.

The rearrangement uses TRBV7-9 and TRBJ1-1; D might be TRBD1 (6 bases). The sequence derives from a man aged 18 to 35 with Graves disease. The sequenced sample was peripheral blood mononuclear cells (PBMCs), obtained at new diagnosis, from a patient treated with antithyroid drugs. The CDR3: CASSLGGLEAFF. Here the CDR3 DNA reads TGTGCCAGCAGTTTAGGGGGACTTGAAGCTTTCTTT.